The clone carrying this T cell receptor (beta chain) was counted a few times. Its antigen is undetermined. The data are from a study of human T cells and chemical hapten exposure. Study as a whole: Yields of TCR per sample differed, chiefly owing to small differences in pooled library volume. Study-level points and caveats: Sensitizing with DPC caused no change in TCRs above 1 in 1000 frequency.

Time point defined: healthy volunteer bleed at 6 weeks. Total RNA was isolated from whole blood that had not been fractionated. V was pared by 2 bases and J by 4 bases, with 12 bases between. CDR1 and CDR2 from the germline V gene are SGHRS and YFSETQ. This CDR3 is built from 15 residues. Separate cDNA molecules received unique molecular identifiers, which the library attached to them. Authors' methods: Per-sample TCR counts ranged from about 20,000 to 690,600, median roughly 98,000. TCRdb recomputed calls from the RACE reads with MiXCR, one row per CDR3 protein. These V and J calls rely on TCRdb rather than the paper's analysis. The sample has roughly 71,000 distinct CDR3 sequences; around 6.3% are singletons.

The TCR was taken from a female donor in good health. Some clones in this sample may be carry-over from other donors' samples. The chain has TRBV5-1 and TRBJ2-2; D unclear. The sample was whole blood. The chain's CDR3 is CASSLRRQPTGELFF. CDR3 DNA sequence: TGCGCCAGCAGCTTACGTAGGCAGCCCACCGGGGAGCTGTTTTTT.